These 15 T cell receptor beta chains were all obtained from the same sample, sequenced in a study of T cell responses to AZD1222 COVID-19 vaccine. This table comes from immunoSEQ multiplex PCR, and its TCRdb copy is limited to in-frame clones, with some not included. The table shows around 78,000 clones, with around 90% occurring only once. Material: peripheral blood, obtained 28 days after the second AZD1222 dose. Every receptor here comes from an adult who received the AZD1222 COVID-19 vaccine.

The chain joins TRBV9 to TRBJ1-3; D ambiguous. Germline CDR1 and CDR2: SGDLS and YYNGEE. This CDR3 comprises 14 residues. V dropped 0 bases and J dropped 2 bases, with 6 bases sitting between them. CDR3 amino acids: CASSVGTPGNTIYF. CDR3 sequence (DNA): TGTGCCAGCAGCGTAGGAACCCCTGGAAACACCATATATTTT.

The chain employs TRBV27 and TRBJ2-5; no clear D gene. Trimming left V 0 bases short and J 1 base short, with 6 bases between. The CDR3 sequence is 14 residues long. In germline, CDR1 is MNHEY, CDR2 SMNVEV (reference sequence). CDR3 sequence (DNA): TGTGCCAGCAGTTTATCTATGGGCCAAGAGACCCAGTACTTC. Amino acids: CASSLSMGQETQYF.

CDR3 in amino acids: CASSQERGSLGGYTF. As DNA, the CDR3 is TGCGCCAGCAGCCAAGAAAGGGGATCCCTCGGTGGCTACACCTTC. The chain is built from TRBV4-3 and TRBJ1-2; possible D gene TRBD1, 5 bases. Germline values: CDR1 LGHNA, CDR2 YSLEER. V lost 0 bases and J lost 7, with 15 bases in between. CDR3 size: 15 residues.

This chain connects TRBV4-1 to TRBJ2-7; D is perhaps TRBD2 (6 bases). CDR3 length: 15 residues. Germline CDR1 reads MGHRA; CDR2 reads YSYEKL. V gave up 1 base and J gave up 0 bases, with 10 bases separating them. The CDR3 bases are TGCGCCAGCAGCCAAGGGGACTTCCGCTCCTACGAGCAGTACTTC. This codes for CASSQGDFRSYEQYF.

This rearrangement joins TRBV6-1 to TRBJ2-7; possibly TRBD2 for D (7 bases). The V gene's germline CDR1 is MNHNS and CDR2 SASEGT. The CDR3 runs to 14 residues. With 3 bases removed from V and 3 bases from J, the gap between germline ends came to 12 bases. The CDR3: CASSEAGAVYEQYF. The DNA for the CDR3 is TGTGCCAGCAGTGAGGCGGGGGCCGTCTACGAGCAGTACTTC.

CDR3 loop: CASSQGRQTNYGYTF. DNA of the CDR3: TGTGCCAGCAGCCAGGGACGGCAAACTAACTATGGCTACACCTTC. The chain combines TRBV28 with TRBJ1-2, with D possibly being TRBD1 (5 bases). Looked up from germline, CDR1 is MDHEN and CDR2 is SYDVKM. This CDR3 contains 15 residues. Trimming left V 6 bases short and J 0 bases short, with 14 bases between.

In DNA, the CDR3 is TGTGCCAGCAGCCCCGGCAGGGACGAGCAGTACTTC. It specifies CASSPGRDEQYF. This chain joins TRBV7-9 and TRBJ2-7; the D gene is possibly TRBD1 (5 bases). The length of the CDR3 is 12 residues. The germline V and J ends were trimmed by 5 bases and 5 bases, with 10 bases remaining between them. Germline CDR1 and CDR2: SEHNR and FQNEAQ (reference sequence).

This clone has a single count. The chain couples TRBV4-1 to TRBJ1-6; TRBD1 might be the D (6 bases). The CDR3 sequence is 16 residues long. Trimming pared 3 bases from V and 5 bases from J, leaving 14 bases between. Germline loops: CDR1 MGHRA, CDR2 YSYEKL. The CDR3 DNA reads TGCGCCAGCAGCCACCCCGCAGGGGATCATAATTCACCCCTCCACTTT. Translated, it gives CASSHPAGDHNSPLHF.

This clone was seen just once. The genes are TRBV7-9 and TRBJ2-7; D might be TRBD2 (6 bases). Germline V CDR1 and CDR2: SEHNR, FQNEAQ (reference sequence). Trimming took off 3 bases at V and 1 base at J, with 13 bases between the two ends. CDR3 length: 15 amino acids. The CDR3 DNA follows: TGTGCCAGCAGCTTGGACGGGACTTTTTCCTACGAGCAGTACTTC. This codes for CASSLDGTFSYEQYF.

This clone was recorded only once. The chain uses TRBV13 and TRBJ1-5; D is undetermined. Per the germline V gene, CDR1 is PRHDT and CDR2 is FYEKMQ (reference sequence). Trimming pared 4 bases from V and 2 bases from J, leaving 6 bases between. The CDR3 covers 13 residues. CDR3 DNA: TGTGCCAGCAGCTCTAGACGCAATCAGCCCCAGCATTTT. Translation gives CASSSRRNQPQHF.

This rearrangement joins TRBV25-1 to TRBJ1-4; D ambiguous. Germline V gives CDR1 MGHDK, CDR2 SYGVNS. V was shortened by 3 bases and J by 4 bases, with 9 bases between the two germline ends. This CDR3 spans 14 amino acids. CDR3 sequence: CASSEPGGNEKLFF. DNA of the CDR3: TGTGCCAGCAGTGAGCCGGGCGGTAATGAAAAACTGTTTTTT.

The rearrangement links TRBV7-9 to TRBJ1-5; D is possibly TRBD1 (5 bases). The V end was cut by 0 bases, the J end by 5 bases, with 11 bases between. The CDR3 is 15 amino acids. Germline values: CDR1 SEHNR, CDR2 FQNEAQ (reference sequence). The CDR3, as DNA: TGTGCCAGCAGCTTAGCGGGCAGGGCGGATCAGCCCCAGCATTTT. As protein: CASSLAGRADQPQHF. Filled out from reference TRBV7-9 and TRBJ1-5, the complete variable domain reads DTGVSQNPRHKITKRGQNVTFRCDPISEHNRLYWYRQTLGQGPEFLTYFQNEAQLEKSRLLSDRFSAERPKGSFSTLEIQRTEQGDSAMYLCASSLAGRADQPQHFGDGTRLSIL.

The rearrangement uses TRBV6-1 and TRBJ1-2; D call uncertain. V was clipped by 2 bases and J by 6 bases, with 22 bases between them. In germline, CDR1 is MNHNS, CDR2 SASEGT. The CDR3 extends over 17 amino acids. DNA for the CDR3: TGTGCCAGCAGTGAATTGGGTTTAGCCACCATAGCAAATGGCTACACCTTC. It translates to CASSELGLATIANGYTF.

The J gene is TRBJ2-3, the V gene TRBV24-1, with 7 bases fitting TRBD1. Trimming took 7 bases from V and 2 from J; bases not matched to a gene: 8. CDR3 length: 15 residues. Germline V CDR1 and CDR2: KGHDR, SFDVKD. The CDR3 nucleotides are TGTGCCACCAGACGCACCGGGACAGCCACAGATACGCAGTATTTT. This codes for CATRRTGTATDTQYF.

This clone is a singleton in its sample. V is TRBV4-3 and J is TRBJ2-7; 8 positions match TRBD1. V trimming: 3 bases; J trimming: 2 bases; junction bases outside the gene matches: 3. This CDR3 contains 14 residues. Germline V lookup: CDR1 LGHNA, CDR2 YSLEER. The CDR3 DNA reads as TGCGCCAGCAGCCAGGACAGGGAAACCTACGAGCAGTACTTC. Amino acids: CASSQDRETYEQYF.